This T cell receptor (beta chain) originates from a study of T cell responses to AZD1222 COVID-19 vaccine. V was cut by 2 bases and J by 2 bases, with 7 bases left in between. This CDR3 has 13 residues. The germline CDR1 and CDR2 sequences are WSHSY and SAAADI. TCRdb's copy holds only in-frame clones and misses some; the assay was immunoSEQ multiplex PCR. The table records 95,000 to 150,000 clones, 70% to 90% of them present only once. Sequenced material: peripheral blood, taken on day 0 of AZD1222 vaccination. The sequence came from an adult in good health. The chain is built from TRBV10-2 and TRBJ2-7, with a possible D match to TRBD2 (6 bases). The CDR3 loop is CASSEGGAYEQYF. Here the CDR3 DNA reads TGCGCCAGCAGTGAGGGAGGGGCCTACGAGCAGTACTTC.